Shown below are 4 T cell receptor beta chains from a single sample sequenced in a study of T cell responses to AZD1222 COVID-19 vaccine. TCRdb's copy holds only in-frame clones and misses some; the assay was immunoSEQ multiplex PCR. The sample has roughly 140,000 clones, more than 85% seen once. The specimen was peripheral blood, collected on day 0 of AZD1222 vaccination. The source of these receptors is an adult in good health.

The chain has TRBV13 and TRBJ2-3, with D tentatively TRBD1 or TRBD2 (5 bases each). CDR1 and CDR2 from the germline V gene are PRHDT and FYEKMQ (reference sequence). The CDR3 totals 17 residues. Trimming shortened V by 2 bases and J by 2 bases, and 17 bases separated the two germline ends. This chain's CDR3 is CASSLTKGLGDTDTQYF. Here the CDR3 DNA reads TGTGCCAGCAGCTTAACGAAGGGGCTGGGGGACACAGATACGCAGTATTTT. Together with reference TRBV13 and TRBJ2-3, the CDR3 gives the full variable domain: AAGVIQSPRHLIKEKRETATLKCYPIPRHDTVYWYQQGPGQDPQFLISFYEKMQSDKGSIPDRFSAQQFSDYHSELNMSSLELGDSALYFCASSLTKGLGDTDTQYFGPGTRLTVL.

The chain has TRBV7-6 and TRBJ2-2; the D gene is possibly TRBD1 (6 bases). V lost 2 bases to trimming and J lost 8 bases, with 15 bases between them. Germline CDR1 SGHVS, CDR2 FNYEAQ. The CDR3 totals 15 residues. CDR3 protein: CASSLWGQGRGELFF. The CDR3 DNA is TGTGCCAGCAGCTTATGGGGACAAGGTCGAGGGGAGCTGTTTTTT.

This clone was picked up one time. This chain uses TRBV1 with TRBJ2-7; the table's D call, TRBD2, has no DNA check behind it. TRBV1 is a pseudogene. The CDR3 sequence is 16 residues long. In DNA, the CDR3 is TGCACCAGCAGCCAAGAGACTAGCGGGGGTTCCTACGAGCAGTACTTC. It yields the protein CTSSQETSGGSYEQYF.

The rearrangement uses TRBV7-9 and TRBJ2-5; TRBD1 or TRBD2 may be the D gene (7 bases each). V lost 5 bases and J 4 bases, leaving 14 bases between the germline ends. Germline assignment: CDR1 SEHNR and CDR2 FQNEAQ (reference sequence). This CDR3 has 14 amino acids. Here the CDR3 reads CASSQGGYLETQYF. CDR3 sequence (DNA): TGTGCCAGCAGCCAGGGGGGGTACCTAGAGACCCAGTACTTC.